This entry concerns a single T cell receptor beta chain. Because it lacks the conserved phenylalanine or tryptophan at the end, this CDR3 is likely a read error. TCRdb passed the PCR reads through MiXCR, listing each CDR3 protein once. The table has roughly 100,000 distinct CDR3 sequences, 51% seen once; the top ten hold over 10%. This entry is derived from a study of CDR3 diversity in severe acne. Trimming took off 4 bases at V and 3 bases at J, with 13 bases between the two ends. The CDR3 sequence is 14 residues long. CDR1 is SGHTA, CDR2 FQGNSA, per germline. Sequenced material: blood. The sequence was collected from a male donor with acne. The V call is TRBV7-2, the J call TRBJ2-7; D unclear. CDR3 nucleotide sequence: TGTACCAGCAGCTCAGCCGGACCCCGCTACGAGCAGTACTCC. Its protein is CTSSSAGPRYEQYS.